Shown below are 13 T cell receptor beta chains from a single sample sequenced in a study of blood T cell repertoires in COVID-19. Method: immunoSEQ multiplex PCR; TCRdb's copy keeps in-frame clones and lacks some. The data show 200,000 or so clones, with nearly 90% seen just once and about 18% held by the top ten. The sequencing sample was made of peripheral blood. These receptors came from a man in his forties or fifties with COVID-19, enrolled during active disease.

The V gene is TRBV19, the J gene TRBJ2-4; 11 nucleotides agree with TRBD1. Germline V gives CDR1 LNHDA, CDR2 SQIVND (reference sequence). The junction had 9 bases not matched to a gene; V was cut back by 5 bases and J by 12 bases. The CDR3 is 14 amino acids. CDR3 loop: CASSAGTGGTDQYF. The CDR3 DNA reads as TGTGCCAGTAGTGCCGGGACAGGGGGAACGGATCAGTACTTC.

The chain combines TRBV2 with TRBJ2-2, with TRBD2 as a possible D gene (6 bases). Germline V CDR1 and CDR2: SNHLY, FYNNEI. The CDR3 is made up of 14 amino acids. Trimming stripped 1 base from V and 4 bases from J, with 7 bases between. The CDR3 region is CASSEVGGTGELFF. The CDR3 nucleotides read TGTGCCAGCAGTGAAGTGGGGGGCACCGGGGAGCTGTTTTTT.

This chain connects TRBV9 to TRBJ1-6; D remains unclear. From germline, CDR1 is SGDLS and CDR2 YYNGEE. The CDR3 loop spans 15 amino acids. Trimming shortened V by 1 base and J by 8 bases, and 13 bases separated the two germline ends. In DNA, the CDR3 is TGTGCCAGCAGCGTATCGGGTCTCGAGGATTCACCCCTCCACTTT. Residues: CASSVSGLEDSPLHF.

The gene calls are TRBV6-5 and TRBJ1-4; D uncertain. V lost 2 bases and J 0 bases, leaving 4 bases between the germline ends. The CDR3 runs to 14 residues. Germline V gives CDR1 MNHEY, CDR2 SVGAGI. The CDR3 is CASSYGATNEKLFF. CDR3 nucleotide sequence: TGTGCCAGCAGTTACGGAGCAACTAATGAAAAACTGTTTTTT.

This chain connects TRBV4-2 to TRBJ2-6; D uncertain. Trimming cost V 1 base and J 1 base, with 8 bases left between them. Germline CDR1 LGHNA, CDR2 YNFKEQ. The CDR3 contains 16 residues. CDR3 sequence reads: CASSQARSSGANVLTF. CDR3 DNA sequence: TGTGCCAGCAGCCAAGCGCGGTCTTCTGGGGCCAACGTCCTGACTTTC.

V gene TRBV7-9 combines with J gene TRBJ1-3; possibly TRBD1 for D (5 bases). The CDR3 loop spans 14 amino acids. Germline V gene data show CDR1 as SEHNR and CDR2 as FQNEAQ (reference sequence). The V and J ends lost 5 bases and 0 bases respectively, with 8 bases between them. The CDR3 bases are TGTGCCAGCAGCCCGGACATCTCTGGAAACACCATATATTTT. Residues: CASSPDISGNTIYF.

V usage is TRBV2 and J usage is TRBJ1-5; 7 bases match TRBD1. This CDR3 is built from 13 residues. V shed 5 bases, J shed 6 bases, and the junction held 4 bases outside the gene matches. Germline V gene data show CDR1 as SNHLY and CDR2 as FYNNEI. CDR3 in DNA: TGTGCCAGCAGTCAGGGGGTGGGTCAGCCCCAGCATTTT. This encodes CASSQGVGQPQHF.

This clone has just one count. The rearrangement joins TRBV5-1 to TRBJ2-2, with D perhaps TRBD1 (6 bases). There are 16 residues in the CDR3. Trimming stripped 5 bases from V and 4 bases from J, with 18 bases between. CDR1 and CDR2 from the germline V gene are SGHRS and YFSETQ. CDR3 sequence: CASSLSGARITGELFF. The CDR3 coding sequence is TGCGCCAGCAGTCTGTCAGGGGCGCGAATCACCGGGGAGCTGTTTTTT.

V is TRBV28 and J is TRBJ2-1; TRBD2 aligns across 7 bases. This CDR3 is 16 amino acids long. The V and J ends lost 4 bases and 6 bases, in that order; junction bases with no gene match: 12. From germline, CDR1 is MDHEN and CDR2 SYDVKM. The CDR3 spells CASSSSTSHSLNEQFF. Here the CDR3 DNA reads TGTGCCAGCAGTTCCTCGACTAGCCACTCTCTCAATGAGCAGTTCTTC.

DNA for the CDR3: TGTGCCAGCAGCACCCGACAGGGGGTTTTCGATGAGCAGTTCTTC. The encoded protein is CASSTRQGVFDEQFF. The chain recombines TRBV3-1 (or the pseudogene TRBV3-2) with TRBJ2-1; 9 bases agree with TRBD1. The junction had 10 bases not matched to a gene; V was cut back by 5 bases and J by 8 bases. The CDR3 runs 15 residues. Germline loops: CDR1 LGHDT, CDR2 YNNKEL (reference sequence).

The chain recombines TRBV7-9 with TRBJ2-3; 9 nucleotides match TRBD2. This CDR3 contains 16 residues. V lost 5 bases, J lost 2 bases, and 8 bases stayed unmatched. Germline values: CDR1 SEHNR, CDR2 FQNEAQ (reference sequence). The CDR3 loop reads CASSPWVAGDTDTQYF. DNA for the CDR3: TGTGCCAGCAGCCCGTGGGTAGCGGGGGACACAGATACGCAGTATTTT.

The V call is TRBV21-1, the J call TRBJ2-7; the table's D call, TRBD2, has no DNA check behind it. TRBV21-1 is given as a pseudogene. This CDR3 spans 17 amino acids. The chain's CDR3 is CASSKLNADSFTYEQYF. The CDR3 coding sequence is TGTGCCAGCAGCAAATTAAACGCGGATTCCTTTACCTACGAGCAGTACTTC.

This clone has just a few counts. The rearrangement joins TRBV7-2 to TRBJ2-5; D possibly corresponds to TRBD2 (6 bases). The CDR3 covers 13 residues. The germline V gene has CDR1 SGHTA and CDR2 FQGNSA. Trimming took off 5 bases at V and 8 bases at J, with 15 bases between the two ends. The CDR3 bases are TGTGCCAGCAGCACCCGGGACTCCCCCACCCAGTACTTC. This gives the protein CASSTRDSPTQYF.